This T cell receptor (beta chain) originates from a study of shared clonotypes between healthy human individuals. Per the original methods: Quality scores were absent from the junction-only immunoSEQ sequences, so filtering differed. Generated by immunoSEQ multiplex PCR, the TCRdb table keeps only in-frame clones and is missing some. Clone size and the V and J calls come from that table; the DNA yielded D and trimming. The sample has about 690,000 clones; about nine tenths are singletons. V was clipped by 0 bases and J by 8 bases, with 14 bases between them. CDR1 and CDR2 (germline): SGDLS, YYNGEE. This CDR3 has 14 amino acids.

The chain uses TRBV9 and TRBJ1-2; D gene ambiguous. This receptor was identified in a man between 18 and 35 years old in good health. Some clones in this sample may be carry-over from other donors' samples. Specimen: memory CD8+ T cells from PBMCs. Stated subset: CD45RO+ cells pooled with CCR7-negative TemRA cells. The CDR3, as DNA: TGTGCCAGCAGCGTAGGTGTCAGCTTAGCAGGCTACACCTTC. As protein: CASSVGVSLAGYTF.